The next 8 T cell receptor beta chains were all read from a single sample in a study of T cell changes during pregnancy in multiple sclerosis. Only in-frame clones appear in the TCRdb table, and some are missing; sequencing was by immunoSEQ multiplex PCR. The table lists 60,000 or so clones, around 91% of them singletons. The material sequenced was peripheral blood, taken in the second trimester of pregnancy. These receptor sequences come from a female donor in good health, enrolled as a control in a pregnancy study.

V is TRBV25-1 and J is TRBJ2-5; D may be TRBD1 (5 bases). V lost 3 bases to trimming and J lost 5 bases, with 13 bases between them. This CDR3 has 14 residues. In germline, CDR1 is MGHDK, CDR2 SYGVNS. CDR3 in amino acids: CASSDPGRVETQYF. The DNA for the CDR3 is TGTGCCAGCAGTGACCCTGGCAGGGTTGAGACCCAGTACTTC.

This sequence joins TRBV7-6 and TRBJ2-1; 8 nucleotides match TRBD1. CDR3 length: 15 amino acids. V lost 1 base and J lost 9; bases outside the gene matches: 8. CDR1 SGHVS and CDR2 FNYEAQ come from the germline V gene. This CDR3 is CASSLGAQGAGEQFF. DNA of the CDR3: TGTGCCAGCAGCTTAGGTGCCCAGGGGGCTGGTGAGCAGTTCTTC.

The V gene is TRBV5-1, the J gene TRBJ1-1; 8 positions agree with TRBD1. CDR1 is SGHRS and CDR2 is YFSETQ in the germline V gene. With V trimmed by 2 bases and J by 1 base, 4 bases remained unmatched. The CDR3 length is 15 residues. This CDR3 is CASSLAGTGNTEAFF. The CDR3 DNA reads as TGCGCCAGCAGCTTAGCCGGGACAGGGAACACTGAAGCTTTCTTT. Drawing the rest from reference TRBV5-1 and TRBJ1-1, the complete variable domain is KAGVTQTPRYLIKTRGQQVTLSCSPISGHRSVSWYQQTPGQGLQFLFEYFSETQRNKGNFPGRFSGRQFSNSRSEMNVSTLELGDSALYLCASSLAGTGNTEAFFGQGTRLTVV.

This clone is a singleton in its sample. The chain carries TRBV15 and TRBJ1-2; 12 positions agree with TRBD1. J was trimmed by 3 bases and V by 3 bases; bases with no gene match: 5. The length of the CDR3 is 16 residues. Germline V gene data show CDR1 as LNHNV and CDR2 as YYDKDF (reference sequence). CDR3 amino acids: CATSRGDRGLDYGYTF. The CDR3 nucleotides read TGTGCCACCAGCAGGGGGGACAGGGGGCTGGACTATGGCTACACCTTC.

The rearrangement uses TRBV11-3 and TRBJ1-2; 7 nucleotides match TRBD1. In germline, CDR1 is SGHNT, CDR2 YENEEA. After removal of 6 bases from V and 8 bases from J, the junction contained 15 bases not matched to a gene. The CDR3 runs 15 residues. The CDR3 protein is CASSYSHTGEGGYTF. The CDR3 region has the DNA TGTGCCAGCAGTTACTCTCACACAGGGGAAGGAGGCTACACCTTC.

The chain couples TRBV7-9 to TRBJ1-1; 7 bases align to TRBD1. The CDR3 extends over 18 amino acids. Germline-derived CDR1 and CDR2 are SEHNR and FQNEAQ (reference sequence). The V segment lost 4 bases and the J segment 0 bases; nucleotides outside the gene matches: 14. The CDR3 protein is CASSSSPGQGDMNTEAFF. The CDR3 region has the DNA TGTGCCAGCAGCTCATCACCCGGCCAGGGGGACATGAACACTGAAGCTTTCTTT.

The sample holds one count of this clone. The V gene is TRBV19, the J gene TRBJ2-3; 7 positions match TRBD1. This CDR3 has 14 amino acids. Germline V gives CDR1 LNHDA, CDR2 SQIVND (reference sequence). The junction had 7 bases not matched to a gene; V was cut back by 6 bases and J by 4 bases. The CDR3 DNA follows: TGTGCCAGTAGCTGGGACAGCTCCTCAGATACGCAGTATTTT. Protein sequence: CASSWDSSSDTQYF. The whole variable domain, filled in from reference TRBV19 and TRBJ2-3, reads DGGITQSPKYLFRKEGQNVTLSCEQNLNHDAMYWYRQDPGQGLRLIYYSQIVNDFQKGDIAEGYSVSREKKESFPLTVTSAQKNPTAFYLCASSWDSSSDTQYFGPGTRLTVL.

This chain joins TRBV5-1 and TRBJ1-4; D gene unclear. V was pared by 3 bases and J by 6 bases, with 15 bases between. Germline CDR1 is SGHRS and CDR2 is YFSETQ. CDR3 length: 15 amino acids. The CDR3 DNA sequence: TGCGCCAGCAGCTCGAGACCGCGACGGGATGAAAAACTGTTTTTT. The encoded protein is CASSSRPRRDEKLFF. Supplemented by reference TRBV5-1 and TRBJ1-4, the full variable domain reads KAGVTQTPRYLIKTRGQQVTLSCSPISGHRSVSWYQQTPGQGLQFLFEYFSETQRNKGNFPGRFSGRQFSNSRSEMNVSTLELGDSALYLCASSSRPRRDEKLFFGSGTQLSVL.